This is a list of T cell receptor beta chains from one sample in a study of blood T cell repertoires in COVID-19. Some clones are missing from TCRdb's copy, which holds only in-frame ones; the method was immunoSEQ multiplex PCR. The profile shows roughly 100,000 clones, less than 90% of them singletons. Sequencing was done on a sample of peripheral blood. The source is a human donor in a cohort sampled during active COVID-19. Each CDR3 is given with its conserved first and last residue. The D gene is left open where the match is weak. For some rows the clone size is stated as once, few or many, or as a class when expanded; others skip it.

TRBJ2-3 | - | TRBV5-8 | TRBD1 | CASSGRTGLSTDTQYF | TGTGCCAGCAGCGGCCGGACAGGGCTAAGCACAGATACGCAGTATTTT
TRBJ2-3 | - | TRBV9 | TRBD2 | CASSVAVSGFSTDTQYF | TGTGCCAGCAGCGTAGCGGTTAGCGGGTTTAGCACAGATACGCAGTATTTT
TRBJ2-5 | few | TRBV27 | TRBD2 | CASTPGGGGGRLLPETQYF | TGTGCCAGCACCCCCGGGGGGGGCGGCGGACGATTATTACCGGAGACCCAGTACTTC
TRBJ1-2 | once | TRBV27 | - | CASSDGLGGAEGYTF | TGTGCCAGCAGTGACGGGCTCGGGGGGGCAGAGGGCTACACCTTC
TRBJ1-1 | - | TRBV7-2 | - | CASSLSSGNTEAFF | TGTGCCAGCAGCTTATCATCAGGGAACACTGAAGCTTTCTTT
TRBJ1-5 | - | TRBV5-6 | TRBD1 | CASSSGTDATQPQHF | TGTGCCAGCAGCTCCGGGACAGATGCTACACAGCCCCAGCATTTT
TRBJ2-7 | - | TRBV7-9 | TRBD2 | CASSFSGRGGSEQYF | TGTGCCAGCTCGTTTAGCGGGAGGGGGGGAAGCGAGCAGTACTTC
TRBJ2-3 | - | TRBV27 | TRBD2 | CASSRLAGGRTQYF | TGTGCCAGCAGTCGACTAGCGGGGGGTCGTACGCAGTATTTT
TRBJ2-1 | - | TRBV9 | - | CASSPLGGRIDEQFF | TGTGCCAGCAGCCCCCTAGGTGGTCGAATCGATGAGCAGTTCTTC
TRBJ1-4 | - | TRBV13 | - | CASSLGGDREKLFF | TGTGCCAGCAGCTTAGGAGGGGATAGGGAAAAACTGTTTTTT
TRBJ2-7 | - | TRBV6-6 | TRBD2 | CASSFGGALPPYEQYF | TGTGCCAGCAGCTTCGGGGGGGCTCTACCCCCCTACGAGCAGTACTTC
TRBJ2-3 | - | TRBV19 | - | CASGGRIYTDTQYF | TGTGCCAGTGGAGGCAGGATCTACACAGATACGCAGTATTTT
TRBJ2-5 | - | TRBV19 | - | CASSPFGGWQETQYF | TGTGCCAGTAGTCCCTTTGGCGGGTGGCAAGAGACCCAGTACTTC
TRBJ2-1 | - | TRBV7-9 | TRBD2 | CASSPMGLAGVRRHDEQFF | TGTGCCAGCAGCCCGATGGGACTAGCGGGAGTTCGGCGGCACGATGAGCAGTTCTTC
TRBJ2-1 | - | TRBV10-2 | TRBD1 | CASSEPIIDRESYNEQFF | TGCGCCAGCAGTGAGCCGATAATCGACAGGGAGTCCTACAATGAGCAGTTCTTC
TRBJ1-2 | - | TRBV27 | TRBD1 | CASAILPGQGNGYTF | TGTGCCAGCGCCATTTTACCGGGACAGGGAAACGGCTACACCTTC
TRBJ1-5 | - | TRBV25-1 | - | CASQKSNQPQHF | TGTGCCAGCCAAAAATCAAATCAGCCCCAGCATTTT
TRBJ1-5 | - | TRBV4-1 | - | CASSQVVPTKSNQPQHF | TGCGCCAGCAGCCAAGTGGTCCCGACAAAAAGCAATCAGCCCCAGCATTTT
TRBJ2-3 | - | TRBV5-5 | TRBD2 | CASSLGLAGSTDTQYF | TGTGCCAGCAGCCTGGGACTAGCGGGCTCCACAGATACGCAGTATTTT
TRBJ2-3 | - | TRBV7-9 | - | CASSYNRGTDTQYF | TGTGCCAGCAGCTATAACAGGGGCACAGATACGCAGTATTTT
TRBJ2-5 | - | TRBV18 | - | CASSLTNPGSAETQYF | TGTGCCAGCTCACTAACTAATCCGGGGTCGGCGGAGACCCAGTACTTC
TRBJ1-2 | once | TRBV28 | - | CASIQRQGYGYTF | TGTGCCAGCATCCAGAGGCAGGGCTATGGCTACACCTTC
TRBJ2-5 | - | TRBV6-1 | TRBD1 | CASSEGDRVVQETQYF | TGTGCCAGCAGTGAAGGGGACAGGGTTGTCCAAGAGACCCAGTACTTC